One sample yielded the 19 T cell receptor beta chains listed below, sequenced in a study of shared clonotypes between healthy human individuals. Sequenced by immunoSEQ multiplex PCR; TCRdb stores in-frame clones only, minus some. Counted here are some 470,000 clones, 70% to 80% occurring once; the ten biggest clones make up 10% to 15%. The sequencing input was PBMCs. The source of these receptors is a middle-aged woman in good health. Some clones in this sample may be carry-over from other donors' samples.

V and J are TRBV2 and TRBJ2-7; 7 bases fit TRBD1. The CDR3 length is 14 residues. CDR1 and CDR2 from the germline V gene are SNHLY and FYNNEI. Losses at the gene ends were 8 bases for V and 5 bases for J; bases not matched to a gene: 12. CDR3 sequence: CASRYEQGIDEQYF. The CDR3 DNA reads as TGTGCCAGCCGATATGAACAGGGGATCGACGAGCAGTACTTC.

The chain joins TRBV7-2 to TRBJ2-5; perhaps TRBD2 as D (5 bases). Trimming shortened V by 4 bases and J by 3 bases, and 12 bases separated the two germline ends. Looked up from germline, CDR1 is SGHTA and CDR2 is FQGNSA. The CDR3 spans 14 residues. This CDR3 is CASSSWTGEETQYF. Here the CDR3 DNA reads TGTGCCAGCAGCTCCTGGACCGGGGAAGAGACCCAGTACTTC.

The CDR3 DNA reads TGTGCCAGCGTTTTGACCTCCAATGAGCAGTTCTTC. Residues: CASVLTSNEQFF. The rearrangement joins TRBV6-1 to TRBJ2-1; no clear D. Germline V gives CDR1 MNHNS, CDR2 SASEGT. The CDR3 is made up of 12 amino acids. Trimming took off 8 bases at V and 6 bases at J, with 11 bases between the two ends.

The chain uses TRBV10-3 and TRBJ2-7, with TRBD2 matching over 7 bases. Germline-derived CDR1 and CDR2 are ENHRY and SYGVKD. With 10 bases clipped from V and 1 base from J, the junction kept 10 bases outside the gene matches. This CDR3 spans 14 amino acids. In DNA, the CDR3 is TGTGCCACTCAACGCCCGGGAGGATCCTACGAGCAGTACTTC. Its protein product is CATQRPGGSYEQYF.

In its sample, this clone was seen a few times. CDR3 nucleotides: TGCGCCAGCAGCTTGGCCTACACAGATACGCAGTATTTT. It encodes CASSLAYTDTQYF. The V and J genes are TRBV5-1 and TRBJ2-3, with D unclear. Trimming pared 0 bases from V and 2 bases from J, leaving 4 bases between. This CDR3 comprises 13 residues. Germline V gene lookup returns CDR1 SGHRS and CDR2 YFSETQ.

V and J are TRBV11-3 and TRBJ2-1; D gene uncertain. The CDR3 contains 14 residues. Trimming left V 1 base short and J 4 bases short, with 8 bases between. Germline-derived CDR1 and CDR2 are SGHNT and YENEEA. The CDR3 loop is CASSLGQDYNEQFF. CDR3 in DNA: TGTGCCAGCAGCTTAGGGCAGGATTACAATGAGCAGTTCTTC.

This clone was seen a single time. The chain has TRBV28 and TRBJ1-5; the D is unclear. CDR3 length equals 15 residues. Germline lookup yields CDR1 MDHEN and CDR2 SYDVKM. V lost 10 bases and J lost 4, with 20 bases in between. This CDR3 reads CATLWGTSLNQPQHF. As DNA, the CDR3 is TGTGCCACCCTGTGGGGAACCTCTTTGAATCAGCCCCAGCATTTT.

V gene TRBV30 combines with J gene TRBJ1-1; D remains unclear. Germline V CDR1 and CDR2: GTSNPN, SVGIG (reference sequence). The CDR3 is 13 amino acids. V dropped 3 bases and J dropped 1 base, with 9 bases sitting between them. The CDR3 loop is CAWSRTPNTEAFF. DNA of the CDR3: TGTGCCTGGAGCCGAACACCGAACACTGAAGCTTTCTTT.

V and J are TRBV7-9 and TRBJ2-1, with D perhaps matching TRBD1 or TRBD2 (5 bases each). Germline CDR1 SEHNR, CDR2 FQNEAQ (reference sequence). The CDR3 spans 14 residues. Deletions cut 3 bases from V and 6 bases from J, with 12 bases between. The CDR3 coding sequence is TGTGCCAGCAGCTTTGGGGGATTAGCCAATGAGCAGTTCTTC. The encoded protein is CASSFGGLANEQFF. The full variable domain, in which reference TRBV7-9 and TRBJ2-1 provide the parts outside the CDR3, is DTGVSQNPRHKITKRGQNVTFRCDPISEHNRLYWYRQTLGQGPEFLTYFQNEAQLEKSRLLSDRFSAERPKGSFSTLEIQRTEQGDSAMYLCASSFGGLANEQFFGPGTRLTVL.

The genes are TRBV5-1 and TRBJ2-7; tentatively, D is TRBD1 (6 bases). This CDR3 has 16 amino acids. Germline-derived CDR1 and CDR2 are SGHRS and YFSETQ. V was cut by 4 bases and J by 2 bases, with 19 bases left in between. CDR3 loop: CASSTGTRSAAYEQYF. Written as DNA, the CDR3 is TGCGCCAGCAGCACCGGGACACGGTCGGCGGCCTACGAGCAGTACTTC.

A note on this clone: At one of its ends the junction is not consistent with the germline gene, which may arise from a read error. V is TRBV6-1 and J is TRBJ2-7; TRBD2 matches 7 bases. The CDR3 loop spans 15 amino acids. Germline CDR1 and CDR2: MNHNS and SASEGT. CDR3 sequence (DNA): TGTGCCGGCAGCGACGGAAGCGGGACCTCGAACGAGCAGTACTTC. Translation: CAGSDGSGTSNEQYF.

The CDR3 DNA reads TGTGCCAGCAGCTTATCCCCCTTTACAGGGGGGCTTGGCTACACCTTC. This encodes CASSLSPFTGGLGYTF. This chain links TRBV11-2 with TRBJ1-2; 8 bases map to TRBD1. The germline V gene encodes CDR1 SGHAT and CDR2 FQNNGV. CDR3 length equals 16 residues. The V and J ends lost 2 bases and 7 bases, in that order; junction bases with no gene match: 12.

The genes are TRBV5-1 and TRBJ2-1, with D perhaps assigned TRBD1 or TRBD2 (5 bases each). Germline loops: CDR1 SGHRS, CDR2 YFSETQ. Trimming shortened V by 2 bases and J by 6 bases, and 18 bases separated the two germline ends. The CDR3 runs 16 residues. The CDR3 protein is CASSLGIEAGGNEQFF. The DNA for the CDR3 is TGCGCCAGCAGCTTAGGTATAGAGGCTGGGGGCAATGAGCAGTTCTTC. Combining the CDR3 with reference TRBV5-1 and TRBJ2-1 gives the whole variable domain KAGVTQTPRYLIKTRGQQVTLSCSPISGHRSVSWYQQTPGQGLQFLFEYFSETQRNKGNFPGRFSGRQFSNSRSEMNVSTLELGDSALYLCASSLGIEAGGNEQFFGPGTRLTVL.

This chain joins TRBV5-4 and TRBJ2-3; TRBD2 agrees at 7 bases. CDR3 length equals 14 residues. The germline V gene has CDR1 SGHNT and CDR2 YYREEE (reference sequence). With V trimmed by 3 bases and J by 2 bases, 3 bases remained unmatched. In DNA, the CDR3 is TGTGCCAGCAGCTGGGACTACTCCACAGATACGCAGTATTTT. Translated: CASSWDYSTDTQYF.

The V gene is TRBV4-3, the J gene TRBJ1-2, with a possible D match to TRBD1 (5 bases). Deletions cut 0 bases from V and 8 bases from J, with 7 bases between. The CDR3 covers 12 residues. The germline V gene encodes CDR1 LGHNA and CDR2 YSLEER. The CDR3 is CASSQEGQGYTF. DNA for the CDR3: TGCGCCAGCAGCCAAGAGGGGCAAGGCTACACCTTC.

As to this clone: Just one base apart from a much larger clone, this may be a read error. Other DNA sequences from this sample encode an identical CDR3 as well. V and J are TRBV5-4 and TRBJ1-1; D remains ambiguous. Germline V gene lookup returns CDR1 SGHNT and CDR2 YYREEE (reference sequence). The CDR3 covers 12 residues. V was shortened by 1 base and J by 8 bases, with 9 bases between the two germline ends. The chain's CDR3 is CASSLFGSEAFF. The CDR3 DNA is TGTGCCAGCAGCTTGTTTGGTTCCGAAGCTTTCTTT. The whole variable domain, filled in from reference TRBV5-4 and TRBJ1-1, reads ETGVTQSPTHLIKTRGQQVTLRCSSQSGHNTVSWYQQALGQGPQFIFQYYREEENGRGNFPPRFSGLQFPNYSSELNVNALELDDSALYLCASSLFGSEAFFGQGTRLTVV.

The chain uses TRBV6-4 and TRBJ2-3, with TRBD2 matching 7 bases. Germline assignment: CDR1 MRHNA and CDR2 SNTAGT. There are 15 residues in the CDR3. Trimming took 3 bases from V and 2 from J; bases not matched to a gene: 5. The CDR3 region has the DNA TGTGCCAGCAGTGAAAGCGGGATCGTCACAGATACGCAGTATTTT. This sequence encodes CASSESGIVTDTQYF.

Only a few counts were recorded for this clone. V usage is TRBV30 and J usage is TRBJ1-1; maybe TRBD1 (5 bases). The CDR3 consists of 14 residues. V lost 0 bases to trimming and J lost 10 bases, with 18 bases between them. Germline lookup yields CDR1 GTSNPN and CDR2 SVGIG (reference sequence). In nucleotides, the CDR3 is TGTGCCTGGAGTGTAACTCCGGGACCTGAGGGAGCTTTCTTT. Translated, it gives CAWSVTPGPEGAFF.

This clone was observed a handful of times. The chain couples TRBV29-1 to TRBJ2-2, with 11 bases aligning to TRBD2. Germline CDR1 reads SQVTM; CDR2 reads ANQGSEA. V lost 4 bases to trimming and J lost 7 bases; unmatched junction nucleotides: 8. The CDR3 contains 15 residues. The CDR3: CSVAGGSGRGGELFF. In nucleotides, the CDR3 is TGCAGCGTTGCTGGTGGTAGCGGGAGGGGCGGGGAGCTGTTTTTT.